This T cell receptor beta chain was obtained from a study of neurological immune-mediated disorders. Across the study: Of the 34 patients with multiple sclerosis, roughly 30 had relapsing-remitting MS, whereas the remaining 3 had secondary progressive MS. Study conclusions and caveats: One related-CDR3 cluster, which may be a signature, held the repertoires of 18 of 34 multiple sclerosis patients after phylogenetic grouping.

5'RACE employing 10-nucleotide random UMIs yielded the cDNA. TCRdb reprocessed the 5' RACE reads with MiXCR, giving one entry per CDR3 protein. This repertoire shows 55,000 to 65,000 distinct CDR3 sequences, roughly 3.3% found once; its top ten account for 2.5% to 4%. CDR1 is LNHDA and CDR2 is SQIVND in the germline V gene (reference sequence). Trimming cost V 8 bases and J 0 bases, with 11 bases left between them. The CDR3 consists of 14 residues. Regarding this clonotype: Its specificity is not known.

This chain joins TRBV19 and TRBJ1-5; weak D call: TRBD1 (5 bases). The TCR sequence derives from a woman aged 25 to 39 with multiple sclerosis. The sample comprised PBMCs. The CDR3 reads CASGEGNSNQPQHF. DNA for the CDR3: TGTGCCAGTGGGGAGGGGAATAGCAATCAGCCCCAGCATTTT.